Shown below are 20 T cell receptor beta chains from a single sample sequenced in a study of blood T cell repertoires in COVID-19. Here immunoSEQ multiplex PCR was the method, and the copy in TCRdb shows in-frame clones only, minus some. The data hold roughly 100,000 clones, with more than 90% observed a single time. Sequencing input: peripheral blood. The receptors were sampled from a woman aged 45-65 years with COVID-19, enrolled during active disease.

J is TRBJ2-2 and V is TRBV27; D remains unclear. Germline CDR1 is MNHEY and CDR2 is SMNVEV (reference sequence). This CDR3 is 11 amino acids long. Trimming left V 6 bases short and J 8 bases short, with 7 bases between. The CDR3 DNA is TGTGCCAGCAGCCGTTTGGGGGAGCTGTTTTTT. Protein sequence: CASSRLGELFF.

The CDR3 sequence: CAYLRGPGNTIYF. The CDR3 region has the DNA TGTGCCTATCTAAGGGGTCCTGGAAACACCATATATTTT. The J gene is TRBJ1-3, the V gene TRBV10-3; possibly TRBD1 for D (5 bases). V lost 11 bases and J lost 2, with 13 bases in between. The CDR3 spans 13 residues. The germline CDR1 and CDR2 sequences are ENHRY and SYGVKD.

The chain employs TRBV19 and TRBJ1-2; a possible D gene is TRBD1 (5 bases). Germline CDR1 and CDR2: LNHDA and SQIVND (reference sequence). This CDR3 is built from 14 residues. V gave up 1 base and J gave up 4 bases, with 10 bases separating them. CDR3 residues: CASSIAGTGYGYTF. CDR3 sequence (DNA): TGTGCCAGTAGTATAGCCGGGACTGGCTATGGCTACACCTTC.

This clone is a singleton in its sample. As DNA, the CDR3 is TGCGCCAGCAGCCAAGTTAGCGGGACAGGGACTTGGGGCTACACCTTC. This gives the protein CASSQVSGTGTWGYTF. This chain connects TRBV4-1 to TRBJ1-2; 9 bases are a match to TRBD1. CDR3 length: 16 residues. Trimming cost V 1 base and J 8 bases; bases outside gene matches: 11. Germline assignment: CDR1 MGHRA and CDR2 YSYEKL.

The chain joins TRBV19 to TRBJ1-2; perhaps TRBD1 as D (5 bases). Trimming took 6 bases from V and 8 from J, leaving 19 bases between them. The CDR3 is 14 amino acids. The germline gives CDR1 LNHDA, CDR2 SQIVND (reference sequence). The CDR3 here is CASRIATQGSGYTF. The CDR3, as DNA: TGTGCCAGTAGAATTGCTACTCAGGGATCCGGCTACACCTTC.

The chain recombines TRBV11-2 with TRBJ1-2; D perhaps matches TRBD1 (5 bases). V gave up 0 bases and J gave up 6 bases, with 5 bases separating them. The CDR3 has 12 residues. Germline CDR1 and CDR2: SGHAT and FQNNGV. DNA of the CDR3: TGTGCCAGCAGCTTAGACAGGGATGGCTACACCTTC. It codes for CASSLDRDGYTF.

DNA for the CDR3: TGTGCCAGCAGTTACCGGGGACACGAAAACACTGAAGCTTTCTTT. It codes for CASSYRGHENTEAFF. V usage is TRBV6-5 and J usage is TRBJ1-1, with D perhaps matching TRBD1 (6 bases). Germline CDR1 reads MNHEY; CDR2 reads SVGAGI. The CDR3 contains 15 residues. Trimming removed 2 bases from V and 2 bases from J, with 12 bases in between.

CDR3 sequence reads: CASSWGQGAWNTEAFF. The CDR3 coding sequence is TGTGCCAGTAGCTGGGGACAGGGGGCTTGGAACACTGAAGCTTTCTTT. The rearrangement links TRBV19 to TRBJ1-1; 12 bases agree with TRBD1. This CDR3 has 16 amino acids. Germline lookup yields CDR1 LNHDA and CDR2 SQIVND (reference sequence). Trimming took 6 bases from V and 1 from J; bases not matched to a gene: 6.

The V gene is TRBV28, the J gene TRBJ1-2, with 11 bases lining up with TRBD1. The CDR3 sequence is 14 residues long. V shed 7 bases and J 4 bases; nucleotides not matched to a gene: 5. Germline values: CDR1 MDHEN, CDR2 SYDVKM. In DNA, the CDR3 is TGTGCCAGCACCCGGGACAGGGGGACCTATGGCTACACCTTC. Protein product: CASTRDRGTYGYTF.

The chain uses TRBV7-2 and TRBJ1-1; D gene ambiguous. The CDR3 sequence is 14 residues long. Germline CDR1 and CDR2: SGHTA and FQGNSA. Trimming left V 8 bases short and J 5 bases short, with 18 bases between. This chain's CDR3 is CASRRGKRRTEAFF. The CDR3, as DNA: TGTGCCAGCCGACGTGGAAAGAGGAGAACTGAAGCTTTCTTT.

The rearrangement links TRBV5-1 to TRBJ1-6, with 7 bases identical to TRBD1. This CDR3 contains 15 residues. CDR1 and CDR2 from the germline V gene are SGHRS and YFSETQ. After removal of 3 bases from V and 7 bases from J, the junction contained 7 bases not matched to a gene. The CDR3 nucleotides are TGCGCCAGCAGCTGGGCCGACAGGGAGAATTCACCCCTCCACTTT. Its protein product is CASSWADRENSPLHF.

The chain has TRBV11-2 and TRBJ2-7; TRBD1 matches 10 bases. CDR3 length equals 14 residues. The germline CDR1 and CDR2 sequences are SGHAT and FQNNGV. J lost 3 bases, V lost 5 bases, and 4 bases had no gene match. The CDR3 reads CASSPGTGDYEQYF. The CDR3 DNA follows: TGTGCCAGCAGCCCCGGGACAGGGGACTACGAGCAGTACTTC.

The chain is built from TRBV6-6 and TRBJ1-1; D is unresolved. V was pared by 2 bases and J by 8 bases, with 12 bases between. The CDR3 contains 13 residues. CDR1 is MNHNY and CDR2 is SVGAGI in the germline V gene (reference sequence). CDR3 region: CASSYDSRKEAFF. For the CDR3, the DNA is TGTGCCAGCAGTTACGACTCACGAAAGGAAGCTTTCTTT.

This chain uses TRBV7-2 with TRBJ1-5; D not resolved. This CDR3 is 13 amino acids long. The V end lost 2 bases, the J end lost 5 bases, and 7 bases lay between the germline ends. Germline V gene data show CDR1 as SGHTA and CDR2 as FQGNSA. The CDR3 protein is CASSLSTYQPQHF. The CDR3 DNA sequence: TGTGCCAGCAGCTTATCGACTTATCAGCCCCAGCATTTT.

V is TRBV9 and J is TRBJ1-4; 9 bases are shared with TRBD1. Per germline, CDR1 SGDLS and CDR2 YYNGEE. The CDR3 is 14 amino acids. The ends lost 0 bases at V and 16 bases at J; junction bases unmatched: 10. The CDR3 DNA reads TGTGCCAGCAGCGTAGCCTTGGGGGACAGGGCGAGGTTTTTT. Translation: CASSVALGDRARFF. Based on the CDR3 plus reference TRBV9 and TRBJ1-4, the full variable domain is DSGVTQTPKHLITATGQRVTLRCSPRSGDLSVYWYQQSLDQGLQFLIQYYNGEERAKGNILERFSAQQFPDLHSELNLSSLELGDSALYFCASSVALGDRARFFGSGTQLSVL.

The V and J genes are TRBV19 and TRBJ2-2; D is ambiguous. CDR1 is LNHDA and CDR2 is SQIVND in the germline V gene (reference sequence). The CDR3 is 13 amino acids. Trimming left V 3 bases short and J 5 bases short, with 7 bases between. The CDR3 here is CASSIFSTGELFF. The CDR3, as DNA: TGTGCCAGTAGTATTTTTTCGACCGGGGAGCTGTTTTTT.

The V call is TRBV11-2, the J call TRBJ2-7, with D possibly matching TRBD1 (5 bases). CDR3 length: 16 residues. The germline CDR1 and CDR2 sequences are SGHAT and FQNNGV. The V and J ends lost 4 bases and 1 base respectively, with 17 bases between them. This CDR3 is CASSSWPRGTSYEQYV. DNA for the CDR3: TGTGCCAGCAGCTCCTGGCCTAGGGGAACGTCCTACGAGCAGTACGTC.

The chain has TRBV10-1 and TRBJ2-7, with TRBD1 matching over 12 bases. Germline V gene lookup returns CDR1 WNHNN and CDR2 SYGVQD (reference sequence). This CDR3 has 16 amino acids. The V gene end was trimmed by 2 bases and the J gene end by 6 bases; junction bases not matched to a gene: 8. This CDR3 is CASSEPTGQGAREQYF. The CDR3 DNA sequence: TGCGCCAGCAGTGAGCCTACGGGACAGGGGGCTCGCGAGCAGTACTTC.

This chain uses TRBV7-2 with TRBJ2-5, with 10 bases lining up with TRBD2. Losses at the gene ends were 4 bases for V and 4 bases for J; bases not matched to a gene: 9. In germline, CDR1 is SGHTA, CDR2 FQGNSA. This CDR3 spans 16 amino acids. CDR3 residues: CASSSQASGGRETQYF. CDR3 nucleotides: TGTGCCAGCAGCTCCCAGGCTAGCGGGGGTAGAGAGACCCAGTACTTC.

The CDR3 coding sequence is TGTGCCAGCAGCTTAAGAGTGTTCGGGGGTGTGGGCACCATATATTTT. This encodes CASSLRVFGGVGTIYF. J is TRBJ1-3 and V is TRBV11-2; a possible D gene is TRBD1 (5 bases). The V gene lost 2 bases and the J gene lost 9 bases, with 20 bases spanning the gap. The CDR3 spans 16 residues. Germline V lookup: CDR1 SGHAT, CDR2 FQNNGV.